Listed here is a single TCR beta chain. Its antigen is not known. The sample comes from a study of cytomegalovirus exposure and HLA in healthy donors. V shed 2 bases, J shed 0 bases, and the junction held 5 bases outside the gene matches. Germline assignment: CDR1 MNHEY and CDR2 SMNVEV (reference sequence). This CDR3 comprises 16 residues. General study findings and limits: CMV antigen specificity was confirmed in vitro for three CMV-associated chains. The authors enumerated 150 to 200 TCR beta chains as linked to cytomegalovirus.

Libraries were prepared by immunoSEQ multiplex PCR; TCRdb keeps only in-frame clonotypes and omits some of them. The sample lists about 50,000 clones, around nine tenths seen once, with 1.4% in the top ten. This TCR was sampled from a man between 18 and 35 years old in good health and CMV-seronegative. The rearrangement links TRBV27 to TRBJ2-7; 9 nucleotides align to TRBD2. Sequencing was carried out using PBMCs. CDR3 loop: CASSLRASGNSYEQYF. In DNA, the CDR3 is TGTGCCAGCAGTTTAAGGGCTAGCGGGAACTCCTACGAGCAGTACTTC.